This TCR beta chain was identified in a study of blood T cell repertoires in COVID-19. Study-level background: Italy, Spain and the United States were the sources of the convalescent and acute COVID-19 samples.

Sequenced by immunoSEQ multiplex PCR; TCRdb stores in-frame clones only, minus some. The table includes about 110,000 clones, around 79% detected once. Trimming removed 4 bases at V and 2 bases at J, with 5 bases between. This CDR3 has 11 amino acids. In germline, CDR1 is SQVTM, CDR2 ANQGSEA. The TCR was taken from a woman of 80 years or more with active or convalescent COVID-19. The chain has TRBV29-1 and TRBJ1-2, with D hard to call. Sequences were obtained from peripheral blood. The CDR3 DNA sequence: TGCAGCGTTGGCGGCAACTATGGCTACACCTTC. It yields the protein CSVGGNYGYTF.